One and the same sample provided the 2 T cell receptor beta chains below, sequenced in a study of T cells in Graves' hyperthyroidism and ophthalmopathy. From RNA transcripts, TCR beta CDR3 regions were amplified. Carried out on the TCR CDR3, a first-round RT-PCR used the HTBI primer set. TCRdb processed the multiplex PCR reads anew with MiXCR; each CDR3 protein has one entry. Here the sample spans about 380,000 distinct CDR3 sequences, 13% being singletons. Input material: blood. Every receptor here comes from a man aged 25 to 40 with Graves' hyperthyroidism that later progressed to Graves' ophthalmopathy.

This rearrangement joins TRBV20-1 to TRBJ2-1, with D tentatively TRBD1 or TRBD2 (5 bases each). Looked up from germline, CDR1 is DFQATT and CDR2 is SNEGSKA (reference sequence). The CDR3 runs to 15 residues. V lost 8 bases to trimming and J lost 0 bases, with 17 bases between them. CDR3 nucleotide sequence: TGCAGTACCCAGGGACCGGGGAACTCCTACAATGAGCAGTTCTTC. Translating gives CSTQGPGNSYNEQFF.

This chain uses TRBV19 with TRBJ1-1; TRBD1 agrees at 11 bases. The CDR3 consists of 13 residues. V shed 10 bases and J 6 bases; nucleotides not matched to a gene: 7. Germline V gives CDR1 LNHDA, CDR2 SQIVND (reference sequence). The CDR3 nucleotides read TGTGCCACCCGGACAGGGGGCGTTGCTGAAGCTTTCTTT. It encodes CATRTGGVAEAFF.